The entry below gives a single T cell receptor beta chain sequence along with its context. Time point reported: pre-sensitization, week 0. Documented treatment: therapeutic diphenylcyclopropenone sensitization with weekly scalp DPC. The total RNA was obtained from whole blood that was not fractionated. Individual cDNA molecules had unique molecular identifiers attached to them by the library. Via MiXCR, TCRdb re-called the RACE reads, giving one row per CDR3 protein. Of nearly 110,000 distinct CDR3 sequences listed, more than 10% are singletons. The data were obtained in a study of human T cells and chemical hapten exposure. Study information: Upper inner arm skin measuring approximately 2 cm by approximately 2 cm received 2% DPC for sensitization. Patches that contained 0.01% DPC were applied to the upper back and read at 6 days.

The V gene lost 6 bases and the J gene lost 9 bases, with 10 bases spanning the gap. CDR1 and CDR2 (germline): SQVTM, ANQGSEA. This CDR3 has 10 amino acids. The origin of this receptor is a woman aged 45-59 years with alopecia areata. Some clones in this sample may be carry-over from other donors' samples. The rearrangement links TRBV29-1 to TRBJ2-3; possible D gene TRBD1, 6 bases. The specimen comprised whole blood, sampled in connection with sensitization to the hapten diphenylcyclopropenone (DPC). CDR3 in amino acids: CSVRDNTQYF. The CDR3 region has the DNA TGCAGCGTCCGGGACAACACGCAGTATTTT.